This T cell receptor beta chain was sequenced during a study of blood T cells in healthy people across ages. Every donor gave 9 to 10 milliliters of peripheral blood. A sample-barcoded 5' primer and a J-beta primer mix were used in a second PCR of about 7 to 12 cycles. All samples yielded 2.5 million or more CDR3-containing paired-end reads. TCRdb redid the calling of the 5' RACE reads with MiXCR, one entry per CDR3 protein. The repertoire holds 1.5 million to 2 million distinct CDR3 sequences, with approximately 28% as singletons. Findings and limits, study-wide: The study found more naive CD4+ cells and higher diversity in long-lived than aged donors.

This clonotype was recorded many times. The antigen is not known. Trimming left V 3 bases short and J 0 bases short, with 18 bases between. The CDR3 runs 18 residues. In germline, CDR1 is MNHNS, CDR2 SASEGT. What was sequenced was blood. The chain carries TRBV6-1 and TRBJ2-4; the D is unclear. This TCR derives from a woman in her twenties or thirties in good health. CDR3 sequence reads: CASSEGEYLRKAKNIQYF. The CDR3 DNA reads as TGTGCCAGCAGTGAGGGCGAGTACTTAAGGAAAGCCAAAAACATTCAGTACTTC.